The rows below give T cell receptor beta chains drawn from one sample of a study of T cells after yellow fever vaccination. TCRdb fed the 5' RACE reads into MiXCR, producing one record per CDR3 protein. Among some 560,000 distinct CDR3 sequences, roughly 21% were seen once, and the ten largest hold more than 13%. Sequenced material: PBMCs, taken 15 days after the yellow fever booster vaccination. Receptors originate from a man in his thirties or forties who received the YFV17D yellow fever vaccine. The CDR3 runs from the conserved cysteine through the conserved F or W. The D gene is left open where the match is weak. Some rows mark clone size as missing; the rest say once, few, many or name a class of expanded clone.

J gene: TRBJ2-7
V gene: TRBV20-1
clone size: .
D gene: .
CDR3 protein: CSALGSENPYEQYF
CDR3 DNA: TGCAGTGCCTTAGGGTCGGAGAACCCCTACGAGCAGTACTTC

J gene: TRBJ2-2
V gene: TRBV15
clone size: .
D gene: .
CDR3 protein: CATSREQLHRELFF
CDR3 DNA: TGTGCCACCAGCAGAGAACAGCTACACCGGGAGCTGTTTTTT

J gene: TRBJ2-1
V gene: TRBV6-1
clone size: few
D gene: .
CDR3 protein: CASSPRGKRSSYNEQFF
CDR3 DNA: TGTGCCAGCAGCCCCAGGGGAAAGAGGAGCTCCTACAATGAGCAGTTCTTC

J gene: TRBJ2-1
V gene: TRBV20-1
clone size: .
D gene: TRBD2
CDR3 protein: CSGQTSGRNEQFF
CDR3 DNA: TGCAGTGGCCAGACTAGCGGGCGAAATGAGCAGTTCTTC

J gene: TRBJ2-6
V gene: TRBV29-1
clone size: .
D gene: .
CDR3 protein: CSVARQKPPSGANVLTF
CDR3 DNA: TGCAGCGTTGCTCGACAAAAACCGCCCTCTGGGGCCAACGTCCTGACTTTC

J gene: TRBJ2-3
V gene: TRBV29-1
clone size: .
D gene: TRBD2
CDR3 protein: CSVSYIAGDRTQYF
CDR3 DNA: TGCAGCGTTTCATATATAGCGGGAGATCGGACGCAGTATTTT

J gene: TRBJ2-2
V gene: TRBV7-9
clone size: few
D gene: .
CDR3 protein: CASSPRNTGELFF
CDR3 DNA: TGTGCCAGCAGCCCCCGCAACACCGGGGAGCTGTTTTTT

J gene: TRBJ2-2
V gene: TRBV20-1
clone size: few
D gene: .
CDR3 protein: CSARLAPNTGELFF
CDR3 DNA: TGCAGTGCTCGCCTAGCCCCTAACACCGGGGAGCTGTTTTTT

J gene: TRBJ2-1
V gene: TRBV24-1
clone size: .
D gene: .
CDR3 protein: CATSDLGGSLNEQFF
CDR3 DNA: TGTGCCACCAGTGACCTCGGTGGTAGCCTCAATGAGCAGTTCTTC

J gene: TRBJ2-7
V gene: TRBV7-9
clone size: few
D gene: .
CDR3 protein: CASSDGRGGEQYF
CDR3 DNA: TGTGCCAGCAGCGACGGCAGGGGGGGCGAGCAGTACTTC

J gene: TRBJ2-3
V gene: TRBV5-1
clone size: .
D gene: TRBD2
CDR3 protein: CASSSGTRRTDTQYF
CDR3 DNA: TGCGCCAGCAGCTCGGGGACTAGACGAACAGATACGCAGTATTTT

J gene: TRBJ2-5
V gene: TRBV7-2
clone size: .
D gene: TRBD2
CDR3 protein: CASSEAGGRFGTQYF
CDR3 DNA: TGTGCCAGCAGCGAAGCGGGAGGGAGGTTTGGGACCCAGTACTTC

J gene: TRBJ1-2
V gene: TRBV20-1
clone size: few
D gene: TRBD1
CDR3 protein: CSVRSGTGTWSYGYTF
CDR3 DNA: TGCAGTGTACGCTCCGGGACAGGAACCTGGAGCTATGGCTACACCTTC

J gene: TRBJ2-1
V gene: TRBV7-9
clone size: .
D gene: .
CDR3 protein: CASSPSPAGSFLDEQFF
CDR3 DNA: TGTGCCAGCAGTCCTTCCCCGGCGGGATCATTCTTGGATGAGCAGTTCTTC

J gene: TRBJ2-1
V gene: TRBV6-2/TRBV6-3
clone size: .
D gene: TRBD2
CDR3 protein: CASSYGGWAGVSSSYNEQFF
CDR3 DNA: TGTGCCAGCAGTTACGGTGGATGGGCGGGAGTGTCGAGCTCCTACAATGAGCAGTTCTTC

J gene: TRBJ2-3
V gene: TRBV5-1
clone size: .
D gene: TRBD2
CDR3 protein: CASSLIARSGRGTDTQYF
CDR3 DNA: TGCGCCAGCAGCCTCATAGCGCGATCGGGGAGGGGCACAGATACGCAGTATTTT

J gene: TRBJ2-2
V gene: TRBV4-3
clone size: few
D gene: .
CDR3 protein: CASSQEGSWGELFF
CDR3 DNA: TGCGCCAGCAGCCAAGAAGGTTCTTGGGGGGAGCTGTTTTTT

J gene: TRBJ2-1
V gene: TRBV20-1
clone size: .
D gene: TRBD2
CDR3 protein: CSGRLGGSYNEQFF
CDR3 DNA: TGCAGTGGCCGGCTGGGGGGGTCCTACAATGAGCAGTTCTTC

J gene: TRBJ1-3
V gene: TRBV5-1
clone size: few
D gene: TRBD1
CDR3 protein: CASSLDRGDNTIYF
CDR3 DNA: TGCGCCAGCAGCCTAGACAGGGGTGATAACACCATATATTTT

J gene: TRBJ1-4
V gene: TRBV25-1
clone size: .
D gene: TRBD1
CDR3 protein: CASSGGQGIIPMAEKLFF
CDR3 DNA: TGTGCCAGCAGTGGGGGACAGGGCATCATACCCATGGCTGAAAAACTGTTTTTT

J gene: TRBJ2-3
V gene: TRBV5-1
clone size: .
D gene: .
CDR3 protein: CASSLDGLTSTDTQYF
CDR3 DNA: TGCGCCAGCAGCTTGGATGGGTTGACTAGCACAGATACGCAGTATTTT

J gene: TRBJ2-7
V gene: TRBV4-3
clone size: few
D gene: TRBD2
CDR3 protein: CASSQDFSGPSGAYEQYF
CDR3 DNA: TGCGCCAGCAGCCAAGATTTTTCCGGGCCTAGCGGTGCCTACGAGCAGTACTTC

J gene: TRBJ2-3
V gene: TRBV5-1
clone size: few
D gene: TRBD1
CDR3 protein: CASRSTGGSVTDTQYF
CDR3 DNA: TGCGCCAGCAGGAGTACAGGGGGCAGCGTGACAGATACGCAGTATTTT

J gene: TRBJ2-6
V gene: TRBV11-1
clone size: few
D gene: .
CDR3 protein: CASSLVTLDGANVLTF
CDR3 DNA: TGTGCCAGCAGCTTAGTGACCCTGGATGGGGCCAACGTCCTGACTTTC

J gene: TRBJ2-3
V gene: TRBV29-1
clone size: few
D gene: .
CDR3 protein: CSVGGGTDTQYF
CDR3 DNA: TGCAGCGTTGGGGGGGGCACAGATACGCAGTATTTT

J gene: TRBJ2-5
V gene: TRBV7-2
clone size: .
D gene: .
CDR3 protein: CASSLRNTQETQYF
CDR3 DNA: TGTGCCAGCAGCTTACGGAACACTCAAGAGACCCAGTACTTC

J gene: TRBJ1-2
V gene: TRBV3-1
clone size: .
D gene: .
CDR3 protein: CASSQLNSGHGYTF
CDR3 DNA: TGTGCCAGCAGCCAATTAAATTCGGGCCATGGCTACACCTTC

J gene: TRBJ1-5
V gene: TRBV20-1
clone size: many
D gene: .
CDR3 protein: CSARGGLNQPQHF
CDR3 DNA: TGCAGTGCTAGAGGAGGGCTGAATCAGCCCCAGCATTTT

J gene: TRBJ2-1
V gene: TRBV7-6
clone size: few
D gene: .
CDR3 protein: CASSFLQGYLYNEQFF
CDR3 DNA: TGTGCCAGCAGCTTCCTACAGGGCTATCTCTACAATGAGCAGTTCTTC

J gene: TRBJ2-3
V gene: TRBV28
clone size: many
D gene: TRBD1
CDR3 protein: CASSPDRVTDTQYF
CDR3 DNA: TGTGCCAGCAGCCCGGACAGGGTCACAGATACGCAGTATTTT

J gene: TRBJ2-1
V gene: TRBV12-3/TRBV12-4
clone size: few
D gene: .
CDR3 protein: CASRFNRPEQFF
CDR3 DNA: TGTGCCAGCAGATTTAATAGGCCTGAGCAGTTCTTC

J gene: TRBJ2-2
V gene: TRBV14
clone size: few
D gene: .
CDR3 protein: CASSQVNTGELFF
CDR3 DNA: TGTGCCAGCAGCCAAGTCAACACCGGGGAGCTGTTTTTT

J gene: TRBJ2-5
V gene: TRBV20-1
clone size: .
D gene: .
CDR3 protein: CSARVYLPGASETQYF
CDR3 DNA: TGCAGTGCTAGAGTTTACCTACCCGGGGCATCAGAGACCCAGTACTTC

J gene: TRBJ1-5
V gene: TRBV5-1
clone size: .
D gene: .
CDR3 protein: CASSPDPYQPQHF
CDR3 DNA: TGCGCCAGCAGCCCGGACCCCTATCAGCCCCAGCATTTT

J gene: TRBJ2-3
V gene: TRBV9
clone size: .
D gene: .
CDR3 protein: CASSVVSASTDTQYF
CDR3 DNA: TGTGCCAGCAGCGTAGTATCGGCAAGCACAGATACGCAGTATTTT

J gene: TRBJ2-1
V gene: TRBV15
clone size: few
D gene: .
CDR3 protein: CATSRDLSGSYNEQFF
CDR3 DNA: TGTGCCACCAGCAGAGATCTCTCGGGCTCCTACAATGAGCAGTTCTTC

J gene: TRBJ2-5
V gene: TRBV20-1
clone size: .
D gene: TRBD1
CDR3 protein: CSARPGQGWYQETQYF
CDR3 DNA: TGCAGTGCTAGACCGGGACAGGGATGGTACCAAGAGACCCAGTACTTC

J gene: TRBJ2-7
V gene: TRBV9
clone size: .
D gene: TRBD1
CDR3 protein: CASSARNPRTGDYEQYF
CDR3 DNA: TGTGCCAGCAGCGCCCGAAACCCCCGGACAGGTGACTACGAGCAGTACTTC

J gene: TRBJ2-7
V gene: TRBV10-1
clone size: few
D gene: .
CDR3 protein: CASSLGAAPSEQYF
CDR3 DNA: TGCGCCAGCAGTCTTGGAGCTGCCCCAAGCGAGCAGTACTTC

J gene: TRBJ1-2
V gene: TRBV12-3/TRBV12-4
clone size: .
D gene: .
CDR3 protein: CASRLTGIYGYTF
CDR3 DNA: TGTGCCAGCAGGTTAACAGGGATCTATGGCTACACCTTC